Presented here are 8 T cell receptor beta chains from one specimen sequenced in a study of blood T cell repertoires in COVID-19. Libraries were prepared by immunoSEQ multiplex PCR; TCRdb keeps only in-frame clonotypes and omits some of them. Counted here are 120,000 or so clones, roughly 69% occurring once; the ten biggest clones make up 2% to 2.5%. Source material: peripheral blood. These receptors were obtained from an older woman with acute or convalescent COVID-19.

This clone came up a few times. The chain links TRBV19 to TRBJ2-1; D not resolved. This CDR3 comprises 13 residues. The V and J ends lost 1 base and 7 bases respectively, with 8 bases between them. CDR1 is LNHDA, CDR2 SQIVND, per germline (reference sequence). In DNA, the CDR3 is TGTGCCAGTAGTATAGGCGGTGGAAATGAGCAGTTCTTC. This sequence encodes CASSIGGGNEQFF.

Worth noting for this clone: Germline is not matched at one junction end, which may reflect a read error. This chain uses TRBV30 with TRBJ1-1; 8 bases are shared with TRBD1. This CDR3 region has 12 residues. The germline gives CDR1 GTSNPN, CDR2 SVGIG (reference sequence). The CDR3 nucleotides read TGTGCCTGGGACCAGGGGGCTCCGGGTTTGAGCTTT. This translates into CAWDQGAPGLSF.

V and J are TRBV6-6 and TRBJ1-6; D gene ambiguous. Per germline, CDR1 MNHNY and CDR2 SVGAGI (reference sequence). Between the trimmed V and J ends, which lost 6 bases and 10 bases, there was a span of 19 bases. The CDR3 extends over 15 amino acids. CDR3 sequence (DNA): TGTGCCAGCAGACCCCGACATGGTTTCAACTCACCCCTCCACTTT. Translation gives CASRPRHGFNSPLHF.

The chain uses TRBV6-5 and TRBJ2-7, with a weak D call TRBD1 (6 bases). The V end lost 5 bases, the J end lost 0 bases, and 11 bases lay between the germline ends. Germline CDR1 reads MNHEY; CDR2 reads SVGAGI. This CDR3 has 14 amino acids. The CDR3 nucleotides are TGTGCCAGCAGTCGACAGGAGAGCTCCTACGAGCAGTACTTC. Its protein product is CASSRQESSYEQYF.

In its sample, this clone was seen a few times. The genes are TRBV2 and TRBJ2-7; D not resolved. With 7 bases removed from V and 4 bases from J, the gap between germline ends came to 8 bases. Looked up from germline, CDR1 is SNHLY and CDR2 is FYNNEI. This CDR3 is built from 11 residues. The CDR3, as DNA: TGTGCCAGCACGCCAACTTACGAGCAGTACTTC. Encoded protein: CASTPTYEQYF.

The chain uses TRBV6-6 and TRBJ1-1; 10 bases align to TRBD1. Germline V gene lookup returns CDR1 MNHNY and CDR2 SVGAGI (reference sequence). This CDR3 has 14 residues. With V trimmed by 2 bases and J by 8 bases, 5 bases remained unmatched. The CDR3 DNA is TGTGCCAGCAGTTACGCGACAGGGGGCGTGGAAGCTTTCTTT. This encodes CASSYATGGVEAFF.

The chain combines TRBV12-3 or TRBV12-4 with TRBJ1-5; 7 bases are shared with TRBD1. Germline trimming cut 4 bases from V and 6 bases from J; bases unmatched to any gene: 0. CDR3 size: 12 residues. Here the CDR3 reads CASSYRGQPQHF. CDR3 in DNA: TGTGCCAGCAGTTACAGGGGTCAGCCCCAGCATTTT.

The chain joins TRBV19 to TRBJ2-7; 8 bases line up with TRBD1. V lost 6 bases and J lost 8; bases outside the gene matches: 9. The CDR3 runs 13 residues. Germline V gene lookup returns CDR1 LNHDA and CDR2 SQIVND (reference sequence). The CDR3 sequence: CASSDRGPTQQYF. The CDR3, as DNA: TGTGCCAGTAGCGACAGGGGCCCTACGCAGCAGTACTTC. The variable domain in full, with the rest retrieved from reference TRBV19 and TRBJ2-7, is DGGITQSPKYLFRKEGQNVTLSCEQNLNHDAMYWYRQDPGQGLRLIYYSQIVNDFQKGDIAEGYSVSREKKESFPLTVTSAQKNPTAFYLCASSDRGPTQQYFGPGTRLTVT.